The rows below give T cell receptor beta chains drawn from one sample of a study of blood T cells in healthy people across ages. Each CDR3 protein gets one entry after TCRdb re-called the 5' RACE reads with MiXCR. This table has 750,000 to 850,000 distinct CDR3 sequences, around a quarter appearing once. These sequences were also reported in another study, on T cells of mothers and their children.

The specimen sequenced was blood. Every receptor here comes from a boy aged 5-17 years in good health. CDR3s include the opening cysteine and the closing phenylalanine or tryptophan. The order of the fields is CDR3 protein, CDR3 DNA, J gene, clone size, D gene, V gene. D genes are given only for firm matches. Only part of the rows carry a size: once, few, many, or a class if the clone is expanded.

CASSSAREQFF	TGTGCCAGCAGCTCCGCTCGGGAGCAGTTCTTC	TRBJ2-1	.	.	TRBV7-9
CASKATGGATYEQYF	TGTGCCAGCAAGGCGACAGGGGGCGCGACCTACGAGCAGTACTTC	TRBJ2-7	.	TRBD1	TRBV6-6
CASWGTSGRDYEQYF	TGTGCCAGCTGGGGGACTAGCGGGCGCGACTACGAGCAGTACTTC	TRBJ2-7	.	.	TRBV21-1
CASSPRAATGLGYTF	TGTGCCAGCAGCCCTAGAGCTGCGACAGGGCTAGGCTACACCTTC	TRBJ1-2	.	TRBD1	TRBV7-2
CATSRELAAANEQYF	TGTGCCACCAGCAGAGAACTAGCGGCCGCTAACGAGCAGTACTTC	TRBJ2-7	few	TRBD2	TRBV15
CASREQGGNYGYTF	TGTGCCAGCAGAGAACAGGGGGGTAACTATGGCTACACCTTC	TRBJ1-2	.	TRBD1	TRBV6-5
CSTGQTSGRQYF	TGCAGCACCGGACAGACCTCCGGTAGGCAGTACTTC	TRBJ2-7	many	.	TRBV29-1
CASSPIGVTTSNQPQHF	TGTGCCAGCAGTCCGATCGGCGTGACAACTAGCAATCAGCCCCAGCATTTT	TRBJ1-5	.	.	TRBV6-2/TRBV6-3
CACSYSRDRGYEQYF	TGTGCCTGCAGTTACTCGAGGGACAGGGGCTACGAGCAGTACTTC	TRBJ2-7	.	TRBD1	TRBV6-2/TRBV6-3
CATSRVGEGPDNEQFF	TGTGCCACCAGCAGAGTTGGGGAGGGACCGGACAATGAGCAGTTCTTC	TRBJ2-1	few	TRBD2	TRBV15
CASSFLSGSQETQYF	TGTGCCAGCAGTTTTCTGTCAGGGTCCCAAGAGACCCAGTACTTC	TRBJ2-5	few	.	TRBV28
CAISESSGLLAGVETQYF	TGTGCCATCAGTGAGTCGAGCGGTTTACTAGCGGGTGTGGAGACCCAGTACTTC	TRBJ2-5	.	TRBD2	TRBV10-3
CASSYPGGAGQPQHF	TGTGCCAGCAGTTACCCAGGGGGCGCCGGTCAGCCCCAGCATTTT	TRBJ1-5	.	TRBD1	TRBV6-2/TRBV6-3
CATTPSTANTEAFF	TGTGCCACCACCCCCAGTACAGCTAACACTGAAGCTTTCTTT	TRBJ1-1	.	.	TRBV28
CASRAGGGTDTQYF	TGTGCCAGCAGGGCAGGGGGGGGCACAGATACGCAGTATTTT	TRBJ2-3	.	.	TRBV6-6
CASSWDFWGRELFF	TGTGCCAGCAGTTGGGACTTTTGGGGAAGGGAGCTGTTTTTT	TRBJ2-2	.	.	TRBV27
CASSSGHTYTF	TGTGCCAGCAGCTCCGGCCACACCTACACCTTC	TRBJ1-2	few	.	TRBV28
CASSSAQVLNTEAFF	TGTGCCAGCTCATCCGCGCAGGTCTTGAACACTGAAGCTTTCTTT	TRBJ1-1	.	.	TRBV18
CSARDHVSGVGEQYF	TGCAGTGCTAGAGATCACGTGAGCGGGGTGGGCGAGCAGTACTTC	TRBJ2-7	few	TRBD2	TRBV20-1
CASSFSAGTSKFNEQFF	TGTGCCAGCAGCTTCTCCGCCGGGACTAGCAAATTCAATGAGCAGTTCTTC	TRBJ2-1	.	TRBD2	TRBV7-2